Each of the 13 T cell receptor beta chains below was sequenced from the same sample in a study of early T cells in non-severe SARS-CoV-2 infection. TCRdb analysed the 5' RACE reads with MiXCR anew, one entry per CDR3 protein. This sample has tens of thousands of distinct CDR3 sequences; approximately 16% occur once, and the top ten carry about 4.7%. The sample in question was whole blood, obtained at baseline. The origin of the receptors is an adult who was a healthcare worker with PCR-confirmed SARS-CoV-2 infection or an uninfected control (not recorded which).

The V call is TRBV5-1, the J call TRBJ2-5, with D possibly being TRBD1 (6 bases). With 3 bases removed from V and 5 bases from J, the gap between germline ends came to 11 bases. CDR3 length: 13 residues. CDR1 and CDR2 from the germline V gene are SGHRS and YFSETQ. CDR3 amino acids: CASSSDSRETQYF. CDR3 DNA sequence: TGCGCCAGCAGCTCGGACAGCAGGGAGACCCAGTACTTC.

This clonotype was picked up a small number of times. The gene calls are TRBV2 and TRBJ2-1, with 7 bases lining up with TRBD2. The J segment lost 7 bases and the V segment lost 6 bases, leaving 9 bases of the junction unmatched. The CDR3 has 14 residues. The germline gives CDR1 SNHLY, CDR2 FYNNEI. In nucleotides, the CDR3 is TGTGCCAGCAGGGAACTAGCGTTAAGAAATGAGCAGTTCTTC. The encoded protein is CASRELALRNEQFF.

This clonotype was seen repeatedly, ten times or more. The CDR3 protein is CASSGSGGTYEQYF. CDR3 nucleotide sequence: TGCGCCAGCAGCGGAAGTGGGGGAACCTACGAGCAGTACTTC. The chain has TRBV5-1 and TRBJ2-7, with D perhaps given as TRBD1 or TRBD2 (5 bases each). Trimming took 4 bases from V and 2 from J, leaving 13 bases between them. From germline, CDR1 is SGHRS and CDR2 YFSETQ. This CDR3 contains 14 residues.

This clonotype was seen a few times. The chain employs TRBV7-8 and TRBJ1-2, with D possibly being TRBD1 (5 bases). This CDR3 is built from 15 residues. Germline CDR1 and CDR2: SGHVS and FQNEAQ. Between the trimmed V and J ends, which lost 3 bases and 8 bases, there was a span of 19 bases. The CDR3, as DNA: TGTGCCAGCAGCTTGGCCTCCGGGACGGCCGGGGGCTACACCTTC. The encoded protein is CASSLASGTAGGYTF.

This clonotype was counted a few times. V is TRBV4-3 and J is TRBJ2-7; 7 nucleotides align to TRBD2. The CDR3 length is 15 residues. Trimming cost V 0 bases and J 2 bases; bases outside gene matches: 4. Looked up from germline, CDR1 is LGHNA and CDR2 is YSLEER. The CDR3 loop is CASSQDRAGAYEQYF. As DNA, the CDR3 is TGCGCCAGCAGCCAAGATAGGGCGGGAGCCTACGAGCAGTACTTC.

The chain employs TRBV27 and TRBJ2-7; D remains ambiguous. The V gene lost 2 bases and the J gene lost 2 bases, with 16 bases spanning the gap. CDR1 is MNHEY, CDR2 SMNVEV, per germline (reference sequence). This CDR3 has 16 residues. The CDR3 sequence: CASSLGRASLAYEQYF. As DNA, the CDR3 is TGTGCCAGCAGTTTAGGCAGAGCCTCCCTAGCCTACGAGCAGTACTTC.

This rearrangement joins TRBV7-9 to TRBJ1-1; D gene unclear. V lost 7 bases and J lost 2, with 8 bases in between. Germline loops: CDR1 SEHNR, CDR2 FQNEAQ (reference sequence). This CDR3 comprises 12 residues. The CDR3 loop reads CASKHANTEAFF. CDR3 sequence (DNA): TGTGCCAGCAAACATGCTAACACTGAAGCTTTCTTT.

This clonotype was seen a few times. In DNA, the CDR3 is TGTGCCAGCAGCTTATTTGGGGATTTCTACACCTTC. It translates to CASSLFGDFYTF. The chain is built from TRBV7-2 and TRBJ1-2; D is uncertain. The germline V and J ends were trimmed by 2 bases and 10 bases, with 11 bases remaining between them. The CDR3 runs to 12 residues. Germline loops: CDR1 SGHTA, CDR2 FQGNSA.

V is TRBV12-3 or TRBV12-4 and J is TRBJ2-5; a weak D match, TRBD2 (6 bases). V lost 3 bases and J 3 bases, leaving 11 bases between the germline ends. This CDR3 is built from 14 residues. CDR3 sequence: CASSFGDSKETQYF. The CDR3 DNA follows: TGTGCCAGCAGTTTTGGGGACTCCAAAGAGACCCAGTACTTC.

V and J are TRBV7-9 and TRBJ2-3; D may be TRBD2 (5 bases). Germline V lookup: CDR1 SEHNR, CDR2 FQNEAQ (reference sequence). Trimming removed 4 bases from V and 5 bases from J, with 19 bases in between. The CDR3 consists of 16 residues. As DNA, the CDR3 is TGTGCCAGCAGCTCTCGGGGTGACGGGATGTTAGATACGCAGTATTTT. Protein: CASSSRGDGMLDTQYF.

CDR3: CASREESTDTQYF. CDR3 DNA: TGCGCCAGCCGGGAGGAAAGCACAGATACGCAGTATTTT. The chain couples TRBV5-1 to TRBJ2-3, with TRBD2 matching 7 bases. CDR3 length: 13 amino acids. Per germline, CDR1 SGHRS and CDR2 YFSETQ. The V gene end was trimmed by 7 bases and the J gene end by 0 bases; junction bases not matched to a gene: 2.

This clonotype was seen a few times. The chain carries TRBV10-3 and TRBJ1-1; weak D call: TRBD1 (5 bases). CDR1 ENHRY and CDR2 SYGVKD come from the germline V gene. V was shortened by 0 bases and J by 4 bases, with 12 bases between the two germline ends. The CDR3 runs to 15 residues. CDR3 residues: CAISESPREVTEAFF. CDR3 coding DNA: TGTGCCATCAGTGAGTCGCCCAGGGAGGTCACTGAAGCTTTCTTT.

This clonotype was recorded a few times. The chain links TRBV3-1 to TRBJ2-1, with 14 nucleotides matching TRBD2. From germline, CDR1 is LGHDT and CDR2 YNNKEL (reference sequence). With 4 bases clipped from V and 9 bases from J, the junction kept 11 bases outside the gene matches. The CDR3 has 17 residues. The CDR3 sequence is CASSRLRLAGGVFEQFF. CDR3 DNA: TGTGCCAGCAGCCGACTAAGACTAGCGGGAGGGGTATTTGAGCAGTTCTTC.